Below, one T cell receptor (beta chain) is given with its context. Its cognate antigen is unknown. Trimming took 2 bases from V and 8 from J, leaving 12 bases between them. This CDR3 is 14 amino acids long. Germline V gene sequence: CDR1 KGHSH, CDR2 LQKENI. This sample is part of a study of early T cells in non-severe SARS-CoV-2 infection. Study as a whole: The chains were unpaired, and the sequenced material was bulk RNA from unsorted whole blood.

The study, taken as a whole, reports: Private and CD4 specificities were missed by VDJdb matching, which favored anti-spike CD8 responses.

Unique molecular identifiers tagged individual cDNA molecules. TCRdb processed the 5' RACE reads anew with MiXCR; each CDR3 protein has one entry. The table lists over 30,000 distinct CDR3 sequences, around 8% of them singletons. The sequence derives from an adult who was a healthcare worker with PCR-confirmed SARS-CoV-2 infection or an uninfected control (not recorded which). The input for sequencing was whole blood, taken at baseline. The gene calls are TRBV18 and TRBJ1-4; the D is unclear. CDR3 amino acids: CASSPGQPFEKLFF. In DNA form, the CDR3 reads TGTGCCAGCTCACCAGGGCAGCCTTTCGAAAAACTGTTTTTT. The full variable domain, with the rest looked up from reference TRBV18 and TRBJ1-4, is NAGVMQNPRHLVRRRGQEARLRCSPMKGHSHVYWYRQLPEEGLKFMVYLQKENIIDESGMPKERFSAEFPKEGPSILRIQQVVRGDSAAYFCASSPGQPFEKLFFGSGTQLSVL.